These T cell receptor beta chains were read from a single sample in a study of blood T cells in healthy people across ages. Via MiXCR, TCRdb re-called the 5' RACE reads, giving one row per CDR3 protein. The sample contains 1.4 million or so distinct CDR3 sequences, roughly 43% of which appear only once. The sample consisted of blood. The source is a woman between 18 and 29 years old in good health. Both conserved end residues are part of each CDR3. A D gene is named only where the DNA matches it firmly. The size field is filled for only some rows; it gives once, few, many or a size class.

D | size | J | V | CDR3 | DNA
NA | NA | TRBJ2-7 | TRBV28 | CASSSPPSAYEQYF | TGTGCCAGCAGTTCCCCTCCCAGCGCCTACGAGCAGTACTTC
NA | NA | TRBJ2-3 | TRBV28 | CASSVNPDTQYF | TGTGCCAGCAGCGTCAACCCAGATACGCAGTATTTT
NA | NA | TRBJ1-1 | TRBV4-3 | CASSQALKGWDSEAFF | TGCGCCAGCAGCCAGGCTCTAAAGGGGTGGGATTCTGAAGCTTTCTTT
NA | NA | TRBJ2-7 | TRBV27 | CASSLDGESSYEQYF | TGTGCCAGCAGTTTAGATGGGGAGAGCTCCTACGAGCAGTACTTC
TRBD2 | NA | TRBJ2-1 | TRBV5-5 | CASRSIRTSGYNEQFF | TGTGCCAGCAGATCTATTCGGACTAGCGGCTACAATGAGCAGTTCTTC
NA | NA | TRBJ2-7 | TRBV6-5 | CASSYGDGHFGEQYF | TGTGCCAGCAGTTATGGGGACGGACATTTCGGCGAGCAGTACTTC
NA | NA | TRBJ1-1 | TRBV27 | CASRPRRLFNTEAFF | TGTGCCAGCAGACCTCGTCGGCTATTTAACACTGAAGCTTTCTTT
NA | NA | TRBJ2-7 | TRBV20-1 | CSAPRQGYEQYF | TGCAGTGCTCCCAGGCAGGGTTATGAGCAGTACTTC
TRBD2 | NA | TRBJ2-3 | TRBV6-2/TRBV6-3 | CASTSGGASIDTQYF | TGTGCCAGCACTAGCGGGGGGGCTAGCATAGATACGCAGTATTTT
TRBD1 | few | TRBJ1-2 | TRBV20-1 | CSARDGRGQDGYTF | TGCAGTGCTAGAGATGGGAGGGGGCAGGATGGCTACACCTTC
NA | few | TRBJ2-4 | TRBV5-6 | CASSLGHQNIQYF | TGTGCCAGCAGCTTGGGACACCAAAACATTCAGTACTTC
TRBD1 | NA | TRBJ1-4 | TRBV20-1 | CSAPRDRENPTGNEKLFF | TGCAGTGCTCCCCGGGACAGGGAAAACCCAACTGGTAATGAAAAACTGTTTTTT
TRBD2 | many | TRBJ2-1 | TRBV4-1 | CASSQRLAGDYNEQFF | TGCGCCAGCAGCCAAAGACTAGCGGGGGACTACAATGAGCAGTTCTTC
NA | many | TRBJ2-1 | TRBV4-3 | CASSPTVGGIENEQFF | TGCGCCAGCAGCCCGACTGTTGGGGGAATCGAAAATGAGCAGTTCTTC
NA | NA | TRBJ2-6 | TRBV5-6 | CASSLFRTAISGANVLTF | TGTGCCAGCAGCTTGTTCCGGACAGCCATCTCTGGGGCCAACGTCCTGACTTTC
NA | NA | TRBJ1-1 | TRBV20-1 | CSATRDFNTEAFF | TGCAGTGCTACCCGGGATTTTAACACTGAAGCTTTCTTT
NA | NA | TRBJ2-3 | TRBV4-2 | CASSQLDGRGADTQYF | TGTGCCAGCAGCCAACTCGACGGCAGAGGGGCAGATACGCAGTATTTT
TRBD1 | few | TRBJ2-5 | TRBV6-6 | CASSLGQILQYF | TGTGCCAGCAGTTTGGGACAGATTCTCCAGTACTTC
NA | NA | TRBJ1-1 | TRBV29-1 | CSVEDRGRLLNTEAFF | TGCAGCGTTGAAGATAGGGGACGCCTTTTGAACACTGAAGCTTTCTTT
NA | NA | TRBJ2-7 | TRBV29-1 | CSVGGAYNEQYF | TGCAGCGTTGGTGGGGCTTACAATGAGCAGTACTTC
NA | NA | TRBJ1-2 | TRBV20-1 | CSAREPGELANYGYTF | TGCAGTGCTAGGGAGCCAGGGGAATTAGCTAACTATGGCTACACCTTC
TRBD2 | NA | TRBJ2-3 | TRBV5-1 | CASSFYGTSPDTQYF | TGCGCCAGCAGCTTCTATGGGACTAGTCCAGATACGCAGTATTTT
NA | NA | TRBJ2-5 | TRBV7-2 | CASSRPPGGPGETQYF | TGTGCCAGCAGCCGCCCTCCGGGGGGCCCTGGAGAGACCCAGTACTTC
NA | few | TRBJ2-4 | TRBV11-2 | CASRRSAVAKNIQYF | TGTGCCAGCAGAAGATCTGCTGTAGCCAAAAACATTCAGTACTTC
TRBD1 | NA | TRBJ2-5 | TRBV28 | CAANRGSINEQYF | TGTGCCGCAAACAGGGGGTCGATAAATGAGCAGTACTTC
NA | NA | TRBJ2-7 | TRBV27 | CASSLGLKVHEQYF | TGTGCCAGCAGTTTAGGGCTTAAGGTCCACGAGCAGTACTTC
TRBD1 | NA | TRBJ2-3 | TRBV12-3/TRBV12-4 | CASRLDRTQYF | TGTGCCAGCAGGCTGGACAGGACGCAGTATTTT